Each of the 30 T cell receptor beta chains below was sequenced from the same sample in a study of T cells in Graves' hyperthyroidism and ophthalmopathy. RNA transcripts yielded amplified TCR beta CDR3 regions. The TCR CDR3 was amplified in a first-round RT-PCR using the HTBI primer set. TCRdb recomputed calls from the multiplex PCR reads with MiXCR, one row per CDR3 protein. The table records more than 350,000 distinct CDR3 sequences, roughly 15% of them present only once. Sequencing was performed on blood. The receptors here all came from a woman between 55 and 75 years old with Graves' ophthalmopathy.

This clonotype appeared many times. The chain couples TRBV5-4 to TRBJ2-7, with D possibly matching TRBD2 (5 bases). The germline gives CDR1 SGHNT, CDR2 YYREEE (reference sequence). V was clipped by 3 bases and J by 6 bases, with 10 bases between them. This CDR3 has 12 residues. CDR3 sequence (DNA): TGTGCCAGCAGCTCGGGGTGGACCGAGCAGTACTTC. Translating it yields CASSSGWTEQYF.

This clonotype was counted a few times. The chain recombines TRBV15 with TRBJ1-5; D may be TRBD1 (5 bases). Germline V lookup: CDR1 LNHNV, CDR2 YYDKDF (reference sequence). The germline V and J ends were trimmed by 0 bases and 9 bases, with 24 bases remaining between them. The CDR3 loop spans 18 amino acids. The CDR3, as DNA: TGTGCCACCAGCAGAGATGTGGATGGTGGTAATCGAAGGGGGCCCCAGCATTTT. Translating gives CATSRDVDGGNRRGPQHF.

This clonotype has a count of ten or more. V is TRBV28 and J is TRBJ1-1; TRBD1 is a possible D gene (6 bases). Trimming cost V 2 bases and J 4 bases, with 8 bases left between them. Germline V CDR1 and CDR2: MDHEN, SYDVKM. This CDR3 has 13 amino acids. CDR3: CASSLTRGTEAFF. The DNA of the CDR3 is TGTGCCAGCAGTTTAACCAGGGGCACTGAAGCTTTCTTT.

This clonotype has ten or more counts. V and J are TRBV30 and TRBJ2-1; TRBD2 matches 9 bases. V lost 3 bases and J lost 6; bases outside the gene matches: 9. This CDR3 region has 15 residues. In germline, CDR1 is GTSNPN, CDR2 SVGIG (reference sequence). The CDR3 DNA is TGTGCCTGGAGCGCAGGGACTAGCCCTGTCAATGAGCAGTTCTTC. Translating it yields CAWSAGTSPVNEQFF.

In this sample, this clonotype turned up many times. The rearrangement joins TRBV12-3 or TRBV12-4 to TRBJ2-1, with 8 positions matching TRBD2. This CDR3 contains 14 residues. V trimming: 4 bases; J trimming: 10 bases; junction bases outside the gene matches: 9. The CDR3 here is CASSWGTRLGEQFF. CDR3 sequence (DNA): TGTGCCAGCAGTTGGGGGACTAGGCTTGGAGAGCAGTTCTTC.

This clonotype showed up many times. V gene TRBV6-1 combines with J gene TRBJ2-3; TRBD2 matches at 8 bases. Germline CDR1 is MNHNS and CDR2 is SASEGT. The V gene end was trimmed by 4 bases and the J gene end by 7 bases; junction bases not matched to a gene: 13. The CDR3 is 16 residues long. DNA for the CDR3: TGTGCCAGCAGTGGGCCGGGGGGGTACCCCCCAAATACGCAGTATTTT. Translated, it gives CASSGPGGYPPNTQYF.

This clonotype was seen only a few times. This chain connects TRBV28 to TRBJ1-3; tentative D call: TRBD1 (6 bases). The V end was cut by 6 bases, the J end by 6 bases, with 18 bases between. CDR1 and CDR2 (germline): MDHEN, SYDVKM. The CDR3 spans 15 residues. CDR3 sequence (DNA): TGTGCCAGCAGCCAGCCCGTGGGGGCCGAAAACACCATATATTTT. This gives the protein CASSQPVGAENTIYF.

This clonotype was seen more than once but under ten times. The chain combines TRBV9 with TRBJ2-1; 12 nucleotides match TRBD2. Germline values: CDR1 SGDLS, CDR2 YYNGEE. This CDR3 is built from 12 residues. Trimming took 7 bases from V and 7 from J; bases not matched to a gene: 0. CDR3 in amino acids: CASGTSGNEQFF. CDR3 bases: TGTGCCAGCGGGACTAGCGGGAATGAGCAGTTCTTC.

J is TRBJ1-1 and V is TRBV29-1; D remains unclear. V was pared by 4 bases and J by 6 bases, with 9 bases between. Germline V CDR1 and CDR2: SQVTM, ANQGSEA. The CDR3 is 11 residues long. In nucleotides, the CDR3 is TGCAGCGTTGGGGCCCAGCCTGAAGCTTTCTTT. Amino acids: CSVGAQPEAFF.

The chain has TRBV24-1 and TRBJ2-4, with D possibly being TRBD1 (7 bases). The CDR3 spans 16 residues. Trimming stripped 3 bases from V and 0 bases from J, with 11 bases between. Germline CDR1 and CDR2: KGHDR and SFDVKD. The CDR3: CATSDAQGGAKNIQYF. The CDR3 DNA is TGTGCCACCAGTGATGCTCAGGGGGGAGCCAAAAACATTCAGTACTTC.

This clonotype was counted once. The chain is built from TRBV20-1 and TRBJ1-5, with a possible D match to TRBD1 (5 bases). V was trimmed by 5 bases and J by 3 bases, leaving 17 bases between them. Germline CDR1 DFQATT, CDR2 SNEGSKA (reference sequence). This CDR3 comprises 15 residues. The CDR3 loop reads CSAESGGGDNQPQHF. CDR3 bases: TGCAGTGCTGAGAGTGGTGGGGGGGACAATCAGCCCCAGCATTTT.

Ten or more counts support this clonotype. The V gene is TRBV12-3 or TRBV12-4, the J gene TRBJ2-6, with no clear D. Trimming removed 6 bases from V and 0 bases from J, with 9 bases in between. CDR3 length equals 15 residues. The CDR3 nucleotides read TGTGCCAGCAGACAGTCTAGCTCTGGGGCCAACGTCCTGACTTTC. Translated, it gives CASRQSSSGANVLTF.

This clonotype was counted between two and nine times. A single base separates this from a much larger clone, so it may be a read error. V and J are TRBV3-1 and TRBJ1-2, with 11 bases fitting TRBD1. Germline V gene sequence: CDR1 LGHDT, CDR2 YNNKEL (reference sequence). The CDR3 extends over 15 amino acids. DNA for the CDR3: TGTGTCAGCAGCCTAAGGACAGGGGGCTTTTATGGCTACACCTTC. Translated, it gives CVSSLRTGGFYGYTF. Full variable domain (remainder filled in from reference TRBV3-1 and TRBJ1-2): DTAVSQTPKYLVTQMGNDKSIKCEQNLGHDTMYWYKQDSKKFLKIMFSYNNKELIINETVPNRFSPKSPDKAHLNLHINSLELGDSAVYFCVSSLRTGGFYGYTFGSGTRLTVV.

Points on this clonotype: This sequence may be a read error, since a much larger clone differs from it by one base. CDR3: CATSDGLAGSYSEQFF. Here the CDR3 DNA reads TGTGCCACCAGTGATGGGTTAGCCGGCTCCTACAGTGAGCAGTTCTTC. The chain carries TRBV24-1 and TRBJ2-1; no clear D. The CDR3 consists of 16 residues. Germline assignment: CDR1 KGHDR and CDR2 SFDVKD.

This clonotype came up many times. The rearrangement links TRBV6-1 to TRBJ2-7; TRBD2 aligns across 13 bases. Germline values: CDR1 MNHNS, CDR2 SASEGT. The CDR3 is 15 amino acids. V lost 1 base to trimming and J lost 5 bases; unmatched junction nucleotides: 2. CDR3 sequence reads: CASSEGTSGSNEQYF. CDR3 coding DNA: TGTGCCAGCAGTGAAGGGACTAGCGGGAGTAACGAGCAGTACTTC.

This clonotype occurred many times. The rearrangement links TRBV2 to TRBJ1-2; TRBD1 matches 7 bases. This CDR3 has 13 amino acids. CDR1 and CDR2 (germline): SNHLY, FYNNEI. The J segment lost 8 bases and the V segment lost 0 bases, leaving 3 bases of the junction unmatched. The CDR3 DNA reads TGTGCCAGCAGTGAAGCAAGGGGGCCGGGCTACACCTTC. Residues: CASSEARGPGYTF.

This chain uses TRBV20-1 with TRBJ2-1; 10 bases map to TRBD2. The CDR3 runs to 16 residues. Germline CDR1 reads DFQATT; CDR2 reads SNEGSKA (reference sequence). V gave up 1 base and J gave up 5 bases; unmatched junction bases: 8. The CDR3, as DNA: TGCAGTGCTAGAGGGCTAGCGGGAGCCCATAACAATGAGCAGTTCTTC. It is translated as CSARGLAGAHNNEQFF.

This clonotype was seen a handful of times. This chain's CDR3 is CASRAREGSNGYTF. The CDR3 DNA sequence: TGTGCCAGCAGGGCCAGGGAGGGGAGCAATGGCTACACCTTC. The rearrangement uses TRBV6-1 and TRBJ1-2; D is perhaps TRBD1 (5 bases). The CDR3 is made up of 14 amino acids. Germline-derived CDR1 and CDR2 are MNHNS and SASEGT. Trimming took 6 bases from V and 6 from J, leaving 17 bases between them.

This clonotype turned up a few times. The chain joins TRBV19 to TRBJ2-1; TRBD2 matches at 11 bases. The CDR3 has 16 residues. The germline CDR1 and CDR2 sequences are LNHDA and SQIVND (reference sequence). Germline trimming cut 8 bases from V and 4 bases from J; bases unmatched to any gene: 10. CDR3 in amino acids: CASLVPGTSGYNEQFF. In DNA, the CDR3 is TGTGCCAGTTTAGTACCAGGGACTAGCGGATACAATGAGCAGTTCTTC.

The chain joins TRBV14 to TRBJ2-1; TRBD1 aligns across 7 bases. The J segment lost 5 bases and the V segment lost 2 bases, leaving 6 bases of the junction unmatched. This CDR3 contains 15 residues. In germline, CDR1 is SGHDN, CDR2 FVKESK. The CDR3 here is CASSQLRDRNNEQFF. CDR3 DNA: TGTGCCAGCAGCCAACTCCGGGACAGAAACAATGAGCAGTTCTTC.

This clonotype was counted at least ten times. The gene calls are TRBV6-1 and TRBJ1-5; a possible D gene is TRBD1 (6 bases). Germline lookup yields CDR1 MNHNS and CDR2 SASEGT. V lost 3 bases and J lost 8, with 11 bases in between. CDR3 length: 13 residues. The CDR3 loop reads CASSDRAGEPQHF. The DNA for the CDR3 is TGTGCCAGCAGTGACCGCGCAGGGGAGCCCCAGCATTTT.

This clonotype occurred many times. The rearrangement links TRBV29-1 to TRBJ1-1; possible D gene TRBD1, 6 bases. Germline CDR1 SQVTM, CDR2 ANQGSEA. The V end was cut by 6 bases, the J end by 5 bases, with 16 bases between. The CDR3 contains 13 residues. CDR3 bases: TGCAGCGTGAAAAGGGGGTCGAGGACTGAAGCTTTCTTT. This codes for CSVKRGSRTEAFF.

This clonotype was found many times. This rearrangement joins TRBV5-1 to TRBJ2-3, with TRBD2 identical over 10 bases. V shed 3 bases, J shed 3 bases, and the junction held 4 bases outside the gene matches. CDR1 and CDR2 (germline): SGHRS, YFSETQ. The CDR3 runs 15 residues. Written as DNA, the CDR3 is TGCGCCAGCAGCTCTAGCGGGAGACAGACAGATACGCAGTATTTT. It is translated as CASSSSGRQTDTQYF.

The chain is built from TRBV20-1 and TRBJ2-3; 9 bases are shared with TRBD1. With V trimmed by 2 bases and J by 6 bases, 12 bases remained unmatched. This CDR3 has 16 residues. Germline V gene sequence: CDR1 DFQATT, CDR2 SNEGSKA (reference sequence). The CDR3 bases are TGCAGTGCTAGAAACCCGGGACAGGGAACCTCCGATACGCAGTATTTT. It specifies CSARNPGQGTSDTQYF.

The table lists this clonotype with many counts. The chain links TRBV5-1 to TRBJ2-2; no clear D gene. This CDR3 has 15 amino acids. V was trimmed by 2 bases and J by 7 bases, leaving 15 bases between them. CDR1 SGHRS and CDR2 YFSETQ come from the germline V gene. In DNA, the CDR3 is TGCGCCAGCAGCTTCGGACGTTCAGCTAGCGGGGAGCTGTTTTTT. It yields the protein CASSFGRSASGELFF.

This clonotype was observed at least ten times. The chain couples TRBV6-1 to TRBJ1-2, with TRBD1 matching over 8 bases. The ends lost 3 bases at V and 3 bases at J; junction bases unmatched: 6. This CDR3 spans 15 amino acids. Looked up from germline, CDR1 is MNHNS and CDR2 is SASEGT. CDR3 nucleotides: TGTGCCAGCAGTGACCAACAGGGACAGGACTATGGCTACACCTTC. Translating it yields CASSDQQGQDYGYTF.

The chain uses TRBV5-4 and TRBJ2-5, with 11 bases lining up with TRBD1. The junction had 10 bases not matched to a gene; V was cut back by 4 bases and J by 5 bases. The CDR3 covers 16 residues. The germline gives CDR1 SGHNT, CDR2 YYREEE (reference sequence). As DNA, the CDR3 is TGTGCCAGCAGCCAGAAAAGGACAGGGGGCGGGGAGACCCAGTACTTC. It specifies CASSQKRTGGGETQYF.

This clonotype was observed at least ten times. The genes are TRBV11-1 and TRBJ1-1; perhaps TRBD1 as D (5 bases). The V and J ends lost 6 bases and 1 base respectively, with 9 bases between them. This CDR3 is built from 13 residues. Per the germline V gene, CDR1 is SGHAT and CDR2 is FQDESV (reference sequence). The CDR3 DNA is TGTGCCAGCAGAAAGGGACCGAACACTGAAGCTTTCTTT. Protein product: CASRKGPNTEAFF.

This clonotype has only a few counts. The CDR3 protein is CSARQGLAGRNEQFF. The CDR3 nucleotides are TGCAGTGCTAGACAGGGACTAGCGGGACGCAATGAGCAGTTCTTC. This rearrangement joins TRBV20-1 to TRBJ2-1; 13 nucleotides match TRBD2. V was pared by 2 bases and J by 6 bases, with 4 bases of the junction left unmatched. Germline-derived CDR1 and CDR2 are DFQATT and SNEGSKA (reference sequence). CDR3 length: 15 amino acids.

As for this clonotype: This may stem from a read error, because a much larger clone lies one nucleotide away. This chain joins TRBV20-1 and TRBJ2-3; 7 nucleotides line up with TRBD1. The CDR3 contains 16 residues. V was pared by 1 base and J by 1 base, with 8 bases of the junction left unmatched. Germline V gene data show CDR1 as DFQATT and CDR2 as SNEGSKA (reference sequence). The CDR3 is CSARGLNRGRTDTQYF. CDR3 DNA: TGCAGTGCTAGAGGTCTGAACAGGGGCCGCACAGATACGCAGTATTTT.